What follows are 27 T cell receptor beta chains derived from one specimen sequenced in a study of cytomegalovirus exposure and HLA in healthy donors. A multiplex PCR was run with 60 Vbeta primers and 13 Jbeta primers. Repertoires were generated with immunoSEQ multiplex PCR, while TCRdb's copy carries only in-frame clones and drops some. This sample has 70,000 or so clones, with around 86% found just once. The sample taken for sequencing was PBMCs. Receptor source: a woman in her 30s in good health and CMV-seronegative.

This clone was counted once. The chain employs TRBV7-3 and TRBJ2-7, with 13 bases lining up with TRBD2. The ends lost 3 bases at V and 2 bases at J; junction bases unmatched: 13. Germline V gene lookup returns CDR1 SGHTA and CDR2 FQGTGA. The CDR3 has 19 residues. The CDR3 sequence: CASSFGLAGASSKTYEQYF. For the CDR3, the DNA is TGTGCCAGCAGCTTCGGACTAGCGGGAGCCTCATCTAAAACCTACGAGCAGTACTTC.

V is TRBV7-6 and J is TRBJ2-5; TRBD2 matches at 10 bases. The assigned J gene may be wrong: the sequence end matches TRBJ2-7 better. The CDR3 totals 14 residues. Germline V gene lookup returns CDR1 SGHVS and CDR2 FNYEAQ. CDR3 bases: TGTGCCAGCAGCCGGACTAGCGGAAACTACGAGCAGTACTTC. Amino acids: CASSRTSGNYEQYF.

This clone was observed a handful of times. The chain uses TRBV5-1 and TRBJ2-1, with TRBD2 matching over 9 bases. There are 17 residues in the CDR3. CDR1 and CDR2 (germline): SGHRS, YFSETQ. V shed 0 bases, J shed 4 bases, and the junction held 8 bases outside the gene matches. The CDR3 protein is CASSLVPQAGGYNEQFF. DNA for the CDR3: TGCGCCAGCAGCTTGGTCCCCCAAGCGGGAGGTTACAATGAGCAGTTCTTC.

This clone was counted a few times. This chain connects TRBV4-1 to TRBJ2-1, with TRBD1 identical over 12 bases. Per the germline V gene, CDR1 is MGHRA and CDR2 is YSYEKL. CDR3 length equals 16 residues. V was pared by 4 bases and J by 6 bases, with 7 bases of the junction left unmatched. The CDR3 here is CASSLEGDRGLNEQFF. The CDR3 nucleotides read TGCGCCAGCAGCCTCGAGGGGGACAGGGGGCTCAATGAGCAGTTCTTC.

V usage is TRBV5-5 and J usage is TRBJ2-7; possible D gene TRBD1, 5 bases. The CDR3 covers 14 residues. The V gene's germline CDR1 is SGHKS and CDR2 YYEKEE (reference sequence). V dropped 4 bases and J dropped 2 bases, with 13 bases sitting between them. CDR3 protein: CASSPPGQAYEQYF. The CDR3 DNA is TGTGCCAGCAGCCCGCCCGGACAAGCCTACGAGCAGTACTTC. The whole variable domain, remainder taken from reference TRBV5-5 and TRBJ2-7, is DAGVTQSPTHLIKTRGQQVTLRCSPISGHKSVSWYQQVLGQGPQFIFQYYEKEERGRGNFPDRFSARQFPNYSSELNVNALLLGDSALYLCASSPPGQAYEQYFGPGTRLTVT.

This clone showed up just a few times. The chain links TRBV6-6 to TRBJ2-1; 10 nucleotides agree with TRBD2. The CDR3 loop spans 14 amino acids. CDR1 is MNHNY, CDR2 SVGAGI, per germline (reference sequence). The ends lost 8 bases at V and 9 bases at J; junction bases unmatched: 10. The CDR3 DNA follows: TGTGCCAGCCGTTCGGCTAGCGGGAGACTTGAGCAGTTCTTC. Translation gives CASRSASGRLEQFF.

The rearrangement uses TRBV27 and TRBJ2-2, with 8 bases identical to TRBD2. The length of the CDR3 is 16 residues. Trimming at V came to 4 bases and at J to 3 bases, leaving 7 bases not matched to a gene. The germline gives CDR1 MNHEY, CDR2 SMNVEV (reference sequence). The CDR3 sequence is CASSWVGGGYTGELFF. CDR3 DNA: TGTGCCAGCAGTTGGGTGGGCGGGGGGTACACCGGGGAGCTGTTTTTT.

This sequence joins TRBV9 and TRBJ2-3; D might be TRBD2 (6 bases). The CDR3 length is 15 residues. The V end was cut by 0 bases, the J end by 5 bases, with 13 bases between. Germline V gives CDR1 SGDLS, CDR2 YYNGEE. CDR3 protein: CASSVVFGSIDTQYF. CDR3 nucleotides: TGTGCCAGCAGCGTAGTATTCGGGAGTATAGATACGCAGTATTTT.

To note about this clone: The same CDR3 can be traced to other DNA sequences in this sample. This chain links TRBV4-1 with TRBJ2-2, with TRBD2 identical over 7 bases. CDR1 is MGHRA, CDR2 YSYEKL, per germline. This CDR3 contains 16 residues. V lost 4 bases, J lost 4 bases, and 9 bases stayed unmatched. CDR3 DNA sequence: TGCGCCAGCAGCCGCGGACTAGTTGGGGGCACCGGGGAGCTGTTTTTT. Its protein is CASSRGLVGGTGELFF.

CDR3 loop: CASSFGGAYEQYF. The CDR3 DNA sequence: TGCGCCAGCAGCTTCGGCGGGGCCTACGAGCAGTACTTC. This sequence joins TRBV5-1 and TRBJ2-7, with D possibly being TRBD2 (6 bases). V lost 2 bases, J lost 2 bases, and 8 bases lay in between. From germline, CDR1 is SGHRS and CDR2 YFSETQ. This CDR3 contains 13 residues.

The V and J genes are TRBV21-1 and TRBJ2-3; the table's D call, TRBD2, was not checked against the DNA. TRBV21-1 is labeled a pseudogene. There are 17 residues in the CDR3. The CDR3 nucleotides are TGTGCCAGCAGCGCCCGAGGAAGCGGGAGTGGTACAGATACGCAGTATTTT. It yields the protein CASSARGSGSGTDTQYF.

J is TRBJ1-2 and V is TRBV10-3, with TRBD1 identical over 10 bases. The germline gives CDR1 ENHRY, CDR2 SYGVKD. The V and J ends lost 5 bases and 8 bases, in that order; junction bases with no gene match: 17. The CDR3 is 17 residues long. The CDR3 loop is CAISPALTGGPRGGYTF. CDR3 nucleotide sequence: TGTGCCATCAGTCCGGCATTGACAGGGGGCCCGAGGGGAGGCTACACCTTC.

This clone was seen only a few times. J is TRBJ2-7 and V is TRBV4-2, with 8 nucleotides matching TRBD2. V lost 0 bases and J lost 3; bases outside the gene matches: 7. Looked up from germline, CDR1 is LGHNA and CDR2 is YNFKEQ. The CDR3 has 16 amino acids. CDR3 DNA sequence: TGTGCCAGCAGCCAAGATGCGACTAGCGCCGTCTACGAGCAGTACTTC. As protein: CASSQDATSAVYEQYF.

The chain is built from TRBV29-1 and TRBJ1-2; TRBD1 matches at 8 bases. The V gene's germline CDR1 is SQVTM and CDR2 ANQGSEA. The CDR3 is made up of 12 amino acids. After removal of 3 bases from V and 4 bases from J, the junction contained 1 base not matched to a gene. The CDR3 coding sequence is TGCAGCGTTGAGGACAGGGTCTATGGCTACACCTTC. Protein sequence: CSVEDRVYGYTF.

This clone has just one count. The chain recombines TRBV9 with TRBJ2-2; perhaps TRBD1 as D (7 bases). The CDR3 has 15 residues. Trimming shortened V by 4 bases and J by 7 bases, and 17 bases separated the two germline ends. CDR1 is SGDLS and CDR2 is YYNGEE in the germline V gene. The CDR3 DNA reads as TGTGCCAGCAGCCTCCACAGGGGAGGAAACGGGGAGCTGTTTTTT. Protein sequence: CASSLHRGGNGELFF.

Regarding this clone: The junction departs from germline at one end; a sequencing error may be responsible. The V and J genes are TRBV7-7 and TRBJ2-7; 9 positions agree with TRBD1. The CDR3 covers 14 residues. CDR1 is SSHAT, CDR2 FNYEAQ, per germline (reference sequence). CDR3 in DNA: TGTGCTAGCAGCTTTAAACAGGGGGCCCACGAGCAGTACTTC. Its protein is CASSFKQGAHEQYF.

This clone was seen only a few times. The gene calls are TRBV5-6 and TRBJ1-5; 8 bases agree with TRBD1. Unmatched junction bases numbered 7, after V lost 3 bases and J lost 5 bases. From germline, CDR1 is SGHDT and CDR2 YYEEEE. The CDR3 has 15 amino acids. CDR3: CASSYGQGRYQPQHF. Written as DNA, the CDR3 is TGTGCCAGCAGCTATGGACAGGGTCGCTATCAGCCCCAGCATTTT.

The chain joins TRBV5-1 to TRBJ1-4, with 10 bases fitting TRBD1. Germline V gene data show CDR1 as SGHRS and CDR2 as YFSETQ. The ends lost 5 bases at V and 6 bases at J; junction bases unmatched: 10. The CDR3 totals 16 residues. In DNA form, the CDR3 reads TGCGCCAGCAGAGAGACAGGGGGCTCGACGGATGAAAAACTGTTTTTT. Its protein product is CASRETGGSTDEKLFF.

This sequence joins TRBV5-4 and TRBJ1-3, with TRBD1 matching over 8 bases. CDR1 SGHNT and CDR2 YYREEE come from the germline V gene (reference sequence). This CDR3 is built from 14 residues. After removal of 4 bases from V and 4 bases from J, the junction contained 4 bases not matched to a gene. CDR3 protein: CASSQDREGNTIYF. The DNA of the CDR3 is TGTGCCAGCAGCCAGGACAGGGAGGGAAACACCATATATTTT.

The chain links TRBV28 to TRBJ1-2; possibly TRBD1 for D (5 bases). The CDR3 is made up of 14 amino acids. CDR1 is MDHEN, CDR2 SYDVKM, per germline. Trimming pared 7 bases from V and 4 bases from J, leaving 16 bases between. Here the CDR3 DNA reads TGTGCCAGCAACCTATTATGGGGGGGCTATGGCTACACCTTC. It is translated as CASNLLWGGYGYTF.

The V and J genes are TRBV28 and TRBJ1-6; 7 positions agree with TRBD1. The CDR3 runs to 15 residues. The ends lost 6 bases at V and 5 bases at J; junction bases unmatched: 7. CDR1 is MDHEN and CDR2 is SYDVKM in the germline V gene. The CDR3 sequence is CASSASDRDNSPLHF. DNA of the CDR3: TGTGCCAGCAGCGCGTCCGACAGGGATAATTCACCCCTCCACTTT.

The genes are TRBV30 and TRBJ2-6; TRBD2 is a possible D gene (6 bases). The CDR3 loop spans 18 amino acids. CDR1 and CDR2 from the germline V gene are GTSNPN and SVGIG (reference sequence). With 0 bases removed from V and 0 bases from J, the gap between germline ends came to 15 bases. CDR3 nucleotides: TGTGCCTGGAGTGTACCAATCGGGGACTCCTCTGGGGCCAACGTCCTGACTTTC. Protein sequence: CAWSVPIGDSSGANVLTF.

The chain joins TRBV19 to TRBJ2-3; 9 bases fit TRBD2. The V gene end was trimmed by 5 bases and the J gene end by 5 bases; junction bases not matched to a gene: 5. The CDR3 totals 14 residues. Germline values: CDR1 LNHDA, CDR2 SQIVND (reference sequence). The DNA for the CDR3 is TGTGCCAGTAGTGCGGGAGGGCCGGTAGATACGCAGTATTTT. As protein: CASSAGGPVDTQYF.

About this clone: The sample has other DNA sequences that encode this CDR3 too. J is TRBJ2-2 and V is TRBV7-9; TRBD2 matches 8 bases. The CDR3 covers 16 residues. Looked up from germline, CDR1 is SEHNR and CDR2 is FQNEAQ (reference sequence). V was clipped by 2 bases and J by 1 base; unmatched bases: 3. DNA for the CDR3: TGTGCCAGCAGCTTATCGGGGGGGGTGAACACCGGGGAGCTGTTTTTT. Residues: CASSLSGGVNTGELFF.

This chain connects TRBV27 to TRBJ2-5; TRBD2 aligns across 15 bases. Germline assignment: CDR1 MNHEY and CDR2 SMNVEV (reference sequence). The CDR3 has 20 residues. The V gene end was trimmed by 7 bases and the J gene end by 5 bases; junction bases not matched to a gene: 20. The CDR3 loop is CASKGTSGRPLSWGEETQYF. In DNA form, the CDR3 reads TGTGCCAGCAAGGGGACTAGCGGGAGGCCGTTGAGCTGGGGAGAGGAGACCCAGTACTTC.

V gene TRBV18 combines with J gene TRBJ2-2; 12 bases map to TRBD2. The germline CDR1 and CDR2 sequences are KGHSH and LQKENI. V lost 2 bases to trimming and J lost 7 bases; unmatched junction nucleotides: 2. CDR3 length: 15 amino acids. In nucleotides, the CDR3 is TGTGCCAGCTCACCAACTAGCGGGAGGAGCGGGGAGCTGTTTTTT. This translates into CASSPTSGRSGELFF.

The chain carries TRBV6-1 and TRBJ1-2, with 9 bases that match TRBD1. This CDR3 spans 14 amino acids. Per the germline V gene, CDR1 is MNHNS and CDR2 is SASEGT. The V gene end was trimmed by 8 bases and the J gene end by 0 bases; junction bases not matched to a gene: 4. The CDR3 bases are TGTGCCAGCCGCGGGACAGGGTCTAACTATGGCTACACCTTC. Translated: CASRGTGSNYGYTF.